This TCR beta chain was sequenced in a study of shared clonotypes between healthy human individuals. Points from the study as a whole: Donor clonotype sharing was expected to depend on sequencing depth. Generally, naive subsets came out with larger estimated richness than memory subsets. Generation of non-shared clonotypes was less probable than generation of clonotypes shared by all four donors.

Sequencing was performed with immunoSEQ multiplex PCR; in TCRdb, only in-frame clones are kept and a portion is missing. The sample has some 2,000,000 clones, less than 95% seen once. Notes on this clone: Its antigen is unknown.

Germline V gives CDR1 LNHDA, CDR2 SQIVND (reference sequence). Trimming cost V 3 bases and J 4 bases; bases outside gene matches: 5. This CDR3 is built from 15 residues. Selected positively for CCR7 and CD45RO-negative, naive CD8 cells excluded terminally differentiated effector memory CD45RA+ cells. The rearrangement links TRBV19 to TRBJ1-4; TRBD1 matches 7 bases. The clonotype was recovered from a man younger than 35 in good health. Sequencing was carried out using naive CD8+ T cells sorted from blood. In DNA form, the CDR3 reads TGTGCCAGTAGTATGGGGACAGTGCTTAATGAAAAACTGTTTTTT. Amino acids: CASSMGTVLNEKLFF.